The 2 T cell receptor beta chains reported below all come from one sample, sequenced in a study of radiation and T cells in renal cell carcinoma. Profiling relied on immunoSEQ multiplex PCR, and the TCRdb table lists in-frame clones only, not all of them. Of 10,000 to 15,000 clones listed, 33% are singletons. Stated treatment: 15 Gy SBRT to primary tumor, nephrectomy 4 weeks later. This material consisted of tumor tissue, taken from a patient whose treatment included radiotherapy and nephrectomy. These receptors were taken from a man aged 55 to 70 with renal cell carcinoma.

There are a few counts of this clone. The rearrangement links TRBV14 to TRBJ2-7; no clear D gene. The ends were cut back, 5 bases at V and 0 bases at J, with 11 bases in the middle. The CDR3 length is 14 residues. The V gene's germline CDR1 is SGHDN and CDR2 FVKESK. In DNA form, the CDR3 reads TGTGCCAGCAGCTACGGCCCCGGCTCCTACGAGCAGTACTTC. Encoded protein: CASSYGPGSYEQYF.

V is TRBV5-6 and J is TRBJ2-7, with D unresolved. Trimming removed 2 bases at V and 4 bases at J, with 10 bases between. Germline V gene sequence: CDR1 SGHDT, CDR2 YYEEEE. This CDR3 contains 13 residues. CDR3 nucleotides: TGTGCCAGCAGCTTATCAGGCCAATACGAGCAGTACGTC. It encodes CASSLSGQYEQYV.